These 32 T cell receptor beta chains were all obtained from the same sample, sequenced in a study of T cell repertoires in ileal Crohn's disease. Method: immunoSEQ multiplex PCR; TCRdb's copy keeps in-frame clones and lacks some. The sample has about 8,200 clones; under 80% are singletons. Sequencing used ileal tissue. These receptors came from an adult with Crohn's disease.

The V gene is TRBV5-1, the J gene TRBJ1-1; D is possibly TRBD1 (5 bases). Germline V gives CDR1 SGHRS, CDR2 YFSETQ. Deletions cut 2 bases from V and 2 bases from J, with 10 bases between. This CDR3 contains 14 residues. This chain's CDR3 is CASSLVQVNTEAFF. CDR3 sequence (DNA): TGCGCCAGCAGCTTAGTACAGGTAAACACTGAAGCTTTCTTT.

The chain couples TRBV5-6 to TRBJ2-6; D not resolved. Germline values: CDR1 SGHDT, CDR2 YYEEEE. The V gene lost 0 bases and the J gene lost 4 bases, with 11 bases spanning the gap. This CDR3 comprises 16 residues. The CDR3 DNA reads as TGTGCCAGCAGCTTGGCTATTAGTTCAGGGGCCAACGTCCTGACTTTC. Amino acids: CASSLAISSGANVLTF.

The gene calls are TRBV7-8 and TRBJ2-7, with D tentatively TRBD2 (5 bases). V was trimmed by 2 bases and J by 7 bases, leaving 18 bases between them. Germline V gives CDR1 SGHVS, CDR2 FQNEAQ. The CDR3 extends over 15 amino acids. Written as DNA, the CDR3 is TGTGCCAGCAGCTTAACGGGTGAGAGCGGTGGAGAGCAGTACTTC. Its protein is CASSLTGESGGEQYF. The full variable domain, with the rest looked up from reference TRBV7-8 and TRBJ2-7, is GAGVSQSPRYKVAKRGQDVALRCDPISGHVSLFWYQQALGQGPEFLTYFQNEAQLDKSGLPSDRFFAERPEGSVSTLKIQRTQQEDSAVYLCASSLTGESGGEQYFGPGTRLTVT.

The rearrangement links TRBV6-6 to TRBJ1-3; possibly TRBD1 for D (5 bases). Germline assignment: CDR1 MNHNY and CDR2 SVGAGI (reference sequence). The CDR3 totals 15 residues. V shed 8 bases and J shed 4 bases, with 18 bases lying between them. The CDR3 loop is CASHPTGTQGNTIYF. The CDR3 DNA sequence: TGTGCCAGCCATCCAACCGGGACTCAGGGAAACACCATATATTTT.

This clone is medium-sized within its sample. The chain uses TRBV19 and TRBJ1-6; D ambiguous. With 5 bases removed from V and 1 base from J, the gap between germline ends came to 12 bases. The germline V gene has CDR1 LNHDA and CDR2 SQIVND (reference sequence). The CDR3 is 16 residues long. CDR3 DNA: TGTGCCAGTAGTCGTACCAGGAAGTCCTATAATTCACCCCTCCACTTT. It yields the protein CASSRTRKSYNSPLHF.

The chain links TRBV7-9 to TRBJ1-2, with 7 bases aligning to TRBD1. J lost 8 bases, V lost 6 bases, and 12 bases had no gene match. The CDR3 loop spans 14 amino acids. Germline CDR1 and CDR2: SEHNR and FQNEAQ (reference sequence). Written as DNA, the CDR3 is TGTGCCAGCAGGTCCGACAGGGTAAGGGACGGCTACACCTTC. As protein: CASRSDRVRDGYTF.

V is TRBV25-1 and J is TRBJ2-3; D is perhaps TRBD1 (7 bases). The V end was cut by 3 bases, the J end by 5 bases, with 24 bases between. This CDR3 has 18 residues. CDR1 is MGHDK and CDR2 is SYGVNS in the germline V gene. The CDR3 region is CASSDLSDRVPGRDTQYF. The DNA for the CDR3 is TGTGCCAGCAGTGACCTCTCCGACAGGGTTCCCGGGAGAGATACGCAGTATTTT.

To note about this clone: This CDR3 is missing its conserved last phenylalanine or tryptophan, likely due to a read error. The gene calls are TRBV2 and TRBJ1-5, with TRBD1 as a possible D gene (6 bases). This CDR3 is 13 amino acids long. V was shortened by 8 bases and J by 4 bases, with 12 bases between the two germline ends. Germline CDR1 SNHLY, CDR2 FYNNEI. The CDR3 DNA sequence: TGTGCCAGCTGTGGCGACAGGAATCAGCCCCAGCATCTT. Protein sequence: CASCGDRNQPQHL.

In this sample, this clone turned up a few times. This chain links TRBV7-2 with TRBJ2-2, with 8 bases matching TRBD1. The V gene end was trimmed by 5 bases and the J gene end by 6 bases; junction bases not matched to a gene: 11. The germline CDR1 and CDR2 sequences are SGHTA and FQGNSA. This CDR3 has 16 amino acids. The CDR3 is CASSPRQGLLAGELFF. DNA of the CDR3: TGTGCCAGCAGCCCACGACAGGGGCTCTTAGCCGGGGAGCTGTTTTTT.

The chain joins TRBV5-5 to TRBJ2-1, with TRBD2 matching over 7 bases. This CDR3 is built from 16 residues. Looked up from germline, CDR1 is SGHKS and CDR2 is YYEKEE (reference sequence). The V gene end was trimmed by 0 bases and the J gene end by 6 bases; junction bases not matched to a gene: 9. This CDR3 reads CASSLAGTNYFNEQFF. CDR3 DNA sequence: TGTGCCAGCAGCTTGGCGGGGACTAATTACTTCAATGAGCAGTTCTTC.

This clone showed up just a few times. The rearrangement links TRBV28 to TRBJ1-2; 12 bases align to TRBD1. Per germline, CDR1 MDHEN and CDR2 SYDVKM. This CDR3 has 16 amino acids. The ends lost 3 bases at V and 6 bases at J; junction bases unmatched: 8. The CDR3 DNA is TGTGCCAGCAGTTTGCCCGGGACAGGGGGCGCGGATGGCTACACCTTC. This gives the protein CASSLPGTGGADGYTF.

The chain couples TRBV28 to TRBJ2-1; 11 bases are shared with TRBD2. The CDR3 runs to 15 residues. The V and J ends lost 7 bases and 7 bases, in that order; junction bases with no gene match: 9. Germline CDR1 reads MDHEN; CDR2 reads SYDVKM. CDR3 region: CASIELAGGRNEQFF. The CDR3 coding sequence is TGTGCCAGCATAGAGCTAGCGGGGGGCCGAAATGAGCAGTTCTTC.

This clone was recorded once. The rearrangement joins TRBV28 to TRBJ1-2; 8 nucleotides agree with TRBD1. Germline V gives CDR1 MDHEN, CDR2 SYDVKM. The trim removed 6 bases at V and 3 bases at J, leaving 6 bases unmatched. The CDR3 has 14 amino acids. The CDR3 region is CASRSGGVDYGYTF. The CDR3 DNA follows: TGTGCCAGCAGATCAGGGGGCGTGGACTATGGCTACACCTTC.

The rearrangement links TRBV29-1 to TRBJ1-3, with a tentative D call TRBD1 (5 bases). V was pared by 6 bases and J by 2 bases, with 14 bases between. The CDR3 contains 14 residues. Germline CDR1 reads SQVTM; CDR2 reads ANQGSEA. The CDR3 protein is CSVGAGGAGNTIYF. In nucleotides, the CDR3 is TGCAGCGTCGGGGCGGGGGGTGCTGGAAACACCATATATTTT.

The V and J genes are TRBV4-2 and TRBJ2-3, with D hard to call. Germline CDR1 reads LGHNA; CDR2 reads YNFKEQ. V was pared by 4 bases and J by 2 bases, with 13 bases between. This CDR3 region has 15 residues. This CDR3 reads CASSPPGYPTDTQYF. The CDR3 coding sequence is TGTGCCAGCAGCCCCCCCGGTTACCCCACAGATACGCAGTATTTT.

The rearrangement joins TRBV27 to TRBJ2-7; 8 positions agree with TRBD1. The CDR3 contains 15 residues. CDR1 is MNHEY and CDR2 is SMNVEV in the germline V gene (reference sequence). Trimming cost V 6 bases and J 5 bases; bases outside gene matches: 12. CDR3 nucleotides: TGTGCCAGCAGGCCAAGACAGGGGAGCATGGACGAGCAGTACTTC. Its translation: CASRPRQGSMDEQYF.

This clone is classed as medium-sized. This chain connects TRBV4-3 to TRBJ2-5; 11 bases align to TRBD2. The CDR3 has 16 amino acids. Germline values: CDR1 LGHNA, CDR2 YSLEER. V was pared by 0 bases and J by 5 bases, with 5 bases of the junction left unmatched. CDR3 protein: CASSQDLAGGGETQYF. The CDR3 DNA is TGCGCCAGCAGCCAAGATCTAGCGGGGGGCGGGGAGACCCAGTACTTC.

The chain links TRBV7-4 to TRBJ2-7; a possible D gene is TRBD1 (5 bases). The V end lost 0 bases, the J end lost 3 bases, and 6 bases lay between the germline ends. This CDR3 spans 13 amino acids. Germline CDR1 reads SGHVT; CDR2 reads SQSDAQ. The CDR3 protein is CASSLAGDYEQYF. CDR3 bases: TGTGCCAGCAGCTTAGCAGGGGACTACGAGCAGTACTTC.

J is TRBJ2-7 and V is TRBV2; unclear D gene. The CDR3 is made up of 11 amino acids. The germline V and J ends were trimmed by 6 bases and 1 base, with 4 bases remaining between them. Germline-derived CDR1 and CDR2 are SNHLY and FYNNEI. The CDR3 loop reads CASRESYEQYF. Here the CDR3 DNA reads TGTGCCAGCAGAGAGTCCTACGAGCAGTACTTC.

The chain combines TRBV6-5 with TRBJ2-7, with D hard to call. The CDR3 has 11 residues. The ends were cut back, 5 bases at V and 1 base at J, with 3 bases in the middle. Germline CDR1 reads MNHEY; CDR2 reads SVGAGI. In nucleotides, the CDR3 is TGTGCCAGCAGTCCATCCTACGAGCAGTACTTC. As protein: CASSPSYEQYF.

The count of this clone is one. V is TRBV29-1 and J is TRBJ1-1; D is possibly TRBD1 (6 bases). The CDR3 runs to 12 residues. Germline assignment: CDR1 SQVTM and CDR2 ANQGSEA. Trimming pared 6 bases from V and 4 bases from J, leaving 12 bases between. The CDR3 region has the DNA TGCAGCGTGTCCCAGGGGACCACTGAAGCTTTCTTT. Protein product: CSVSQGTTEAFF.

By its share, this clone is medium-sized. CDR3 in amino acids: CASSLVPQVKNEKLFF. For the CDR3, the DNA is TGTGCCAGCAGCTTAGTCCCCCAGGTGAAAAATGAAAAACTGTTTTTT. The chain employs TRBV7-2 and TRBJ1-4; D gene unclear. CDR1 is SGHTA, CDR2 FQGNSA, per germline. There are 16 residues in the CDR3. Trimming removed 1 base at V and 5 bases at J, with 14 bases between. The variable domain in full, with the rest retrieved from reference TRBV7-2 and TRBJ1-4, is GAGVSQSPSNKVTEKGKDVELRCDPISGHTALYWYRQSLGQGLEFLIYFQGNSAPDKSGLPSDRFSAERTGGSVSTLTIQRTQQEDSAVYLCASSLVPQVKNEKLFFGSGTQLSVL.

Of note for this clone: This CDR3 is also generated by other DNA sequences in the sample. CDR3 region: CASSLEQGYGYTF. As DNA, the CDR3 is TGCGCCAGCAGCTTGGAACAGGGTTATGGCTACACCTTC. The rearrangement links TRBV5-1 to TRBJ1-2; D is possibly TRBD1 (6 bases). Germline CDR1 is SGHRS and CDR2 is YFSETQ. The CDR3 has 13 residues. V lost 0 bases and J 5 bases, leaving 8 bases between the germline ends.

In nucleotides, the CDR3 is TGTGCCAGCAGCGTAGCCCGGGGGGGCACTGAAGCTTTCTTT. It specifies CASSVARGGTEAFF. V gene TRBV9 combines with J gene TRBJ1-1; the D gene is possibly TRBD1 (5 bases). Germline lookup yields CDR1 SGDLS and CDR2 YYNGEE. This CDR3 contains 14 residues. Trimming shortened V by 0 bases and J by 4 bases, and 10 bases separated the two germline ends.

The chain uses TRBV7-8 and TRBJ2-7, with D possibly TRBD2 on 6 matching bases. Trimming stripped 1 base from V and 4 bases from J, with 14 bases between. Germline lookup yields CDR1 SGHVS and CDR2 FQNEAQ. The length of the CDR3 is 15 residues. The CDR3 region has the DNA TGTGCCAGCAGCTTAGAAGGTGGAGGGGCTTACGAGCAGTACTTC. Translated: CASSLEGGGAYEQYF. The full variable domain, its missing parts supplied by reference TRBV7-8 and TRBJ2-7, is GAGVSQSPRYKVAKRGQDVALRCDPISGHVSLFWYQQALGQGPEFLTYFQNEAQLDKSGLPSDRFFAERPEGSVSTLKIQRTQQEDSAVYLCASSLEGGGAYEQYFGPGTRLTVT.

In this sample, this clone is medium-sized. This sequence joins TRBV11-2 and TRBJ1-2, with TRBD1 as a possible D gene (6 bases). CDR1 is SGHAT, CDR2 FQNNGV, per germline. Trimming pared 5 bases from V and 8 bases from J, leaving 18 bases between. The CDR3 runs to 14 residues. In DNA form, the CDR3 reads TGTGCCAGCAGCCTCTCAGCAGGGGATGCGGGCTACACCTTC. Its translation: CASSLSAGDAGYTF. Complete variable domain (other parts from reference TRBV11-2 and TRBJ1-2): EAGVAQSPRYKIIEKRQSVAFWCNPISGHATLYWYQQILGQGPKLLIQFQNNGVVDDSQLPKDRFSAERLKGVDSTLKIQPAKLEDSAVYLCASSLSAGDAGYTFGSGTRLTVV.

J is TRBJ2-7 and V is TRBV25-1; 11 bases are shared with TRBD1. Unmatched junction bases numbered 0, after V lost 8 bases and J lost 0 bases. The germline gives CDR1 MGHDK, CDR2 SYGVNS. The CDR3 length is 13 residues. The CDR3 DNA sequence: TGTGCCAGCGGGACAGGGGGCTCCTACGAGCAGTACTTC. It translates to CASGTGGSYEQYF.

This clone was picked up one time. The chain couples TRBV5-4 to TRBJ2-5; D is uncertain. Germline values: CDR1 SGHNT, CDR2 YYREEE (reference sequence). The CDR3 spans 14 residues. Deletions cut 4 bases from V and 3 bases from J, with 13 bases between. The chain's CDR3 is CASSPPEPKETQYF. The CDR3 region has the DNA TGTGCCAGCAGCCCCCCGGAGCCCAAAGAGACCCAGTACTTC.

The chain links TRBV18 to TRBJ1-3; 9 nucleotides match TRBD1. This CDR3 is built from 16 residues. Losses at the gene ends were 3 bases for V and 7 bases for J; bases not matched to a gene: 10. Germline V gives CDR1 KGHSH, CDR2 LQKENI. The CDR3 spells CASSPLDRGDPNTIYF. The CDR3 DNA reads TGTGCCAGCTCACCTCTGGACAGGGGAGATCCTAACACCATATATTTT.

The chain combines TRBV5-6 with TRBJ1-2; a weak D match, TRBD1 (6 bases). Germline V CDR1 and CDR2: SGHDT, YYEEEE. This CDR3 is built from 13 residues. V was pared by 0 bases and J by 7 bases, with 10 bases between. The CDR3: CASSLGGLLGYTF. The CDR3 DNA is TGTGCCAGCAGCTTGGGGGGGCTCCTTGGCTACACCTTC.

The rearrangement uses TRBV9 and TRBJ2-5; TRBD2 matches at 8 bases. The germline gives CDR1 SGDLS, CDR2 YYNGEE. The V gene end was trimmed by 5 bases and the J gene end by 3 bases; junction bases not matched to a gene: 9. CDR3 size: 15 residues. As DNA, the CDR3 is TGTGCCAGCAGTAACACCGGGACTAGAGAAGAGACCCAGTACTTC. Protein: CASSNTGTREETQYF.

The rearrangement links TRBV28 to TRBJ1-6; 10 bases agree with TRBD1. Germline loops: CDR1 MDHEN, CDR2 SYDVKM. The CDR3 has 14 residues. V dropped 7 bases and J dropped 7; count of bases not matched to a gene: 4. Here the CDR3 DNA reads TGTGCCAGCATGCCGGGACAGGGGAATTCACCCCTCCACTTT. This gives the protein CASMPGQGNSPLHF.